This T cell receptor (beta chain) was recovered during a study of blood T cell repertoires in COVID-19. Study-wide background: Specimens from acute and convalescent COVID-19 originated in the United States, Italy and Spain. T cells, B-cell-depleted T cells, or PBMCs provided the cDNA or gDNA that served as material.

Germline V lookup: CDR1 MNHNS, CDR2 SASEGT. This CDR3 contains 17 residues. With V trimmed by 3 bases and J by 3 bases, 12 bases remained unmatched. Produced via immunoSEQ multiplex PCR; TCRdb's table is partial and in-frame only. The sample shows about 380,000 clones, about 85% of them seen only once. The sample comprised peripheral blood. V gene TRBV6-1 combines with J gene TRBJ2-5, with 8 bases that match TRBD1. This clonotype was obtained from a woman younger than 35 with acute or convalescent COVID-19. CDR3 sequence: CASSEPQTGVYEETQYF. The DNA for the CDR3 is TGTGCCAGCAGTGAGCCTCAGACAGGGGTATATGAAGAGACCCAGTACTTC.